These 29 T cell receptor beta chains were all obtained from the same sample, sequenced in a study of cytomegalovirus exposure and HLA in healthy donors. Primers for the PCR totalled 60 Vbeta and 13 Jbeta. The table came from immunoSEQ multiplex PCR; TCRdb's copy has only in-frame clones and leaves some out. This table holds tens of thousands of clones, roughly four fifths found once. Sequencing input: PBMCs. The receptor source for this set is a woman younger than 35 in good health and CMV-seropositive.

The rearrangement joins TRBV2 to TRBJ1-5; the D gene is possibly TRBD1 (6 bases). V lost 6 bases to trimming and J lost 0 bases, with 12 bases between them. The germline gives CDR1 SNHLY, CDR2 FYNNEI. The CDR3 loop spans 15 amino acids. The CDR3 coding sequence is TGTGCCAGCAGCGCTGGACAGTATAGCAATCAGCCCCAGCATTTT. This sequence encodes CASSAGQYSNQPQHF.

This clone was detected only a few times. The chain carries TRBV27 and TRBJ1-1; D possibly corresponds to TRBD1 (6 bases). The CDR3 has 15 residues. With 6 bases removed from V and 0 bases from J, the gap between germline ends came to 14 bases. CDR1 MNHEY and CDR2 SMNVEV come from the germline V gene (reference sequence). The CDR3: CASSDSRGMNTEAFF. The CDR3 coding sequence is TGTGCCAGCAGCGACAGCAGGGGTATGAACACTGAAGCTTTCTTT.

The rearrangement links TRBV28 to TRBJ2-3; 9 positions agree with TRBD2. The trim removed 6 bases at V and 0 bases at J, leaving 7 bases unmatched. The CDR3 length is 16 residues. CDR1 MDHEN and CDR2 SYDVKM come from the germline V gene. CDR3 nucleotides: TGTGCCAGCAGCACTCTGACTAGCGGTAGCACAGATACGCAGTATTTT. It is translated as CASSTLTSGSTDTQYF.

The chain uses TRBV6-5 and TRBJ1-2, with D hard to call. V lost 4 bases and J lost 2, with 8 bases in between. This CDR3 has 13 amino acids. Germline V gene data show CDR1 as MNHEY and CDR2 as SVGAGI. The CDR3 sequence: CASSSDGNYGYTF. The CDR3 nucleotides are TGTGCCAGCAGTTCCGACGGGAACTATGGCTACACCTTC.

The gene calls are TRBV19 and TRBJ1-1; 7 bases line up with TRBD1. The J segment lost 1 base and the V segment lost 6 bases, leaving 8 bases of the junction unmatched. Looked up from germline, CDR1 is LNHDA and CDR2 is SQIVND (reference sequence). The CDR3 runs to 15 residues. The CDR3 DNA is TGTGCCAGTAGAAACTTCGGGACAGCGAACACTGAAGCTTTCTTT. The encoded protein is CASRNFGTANTEAFF.

This clone occurred once. This chain connects TRBV7-2 to TRBJ2-5; D unresolved. This CDR3 is 13 amino acids long. CDR1 is SGHTA, CDR2 FQGNSA, per germline. V gave up 5 bases and J gave up 3 bases, with 10 bases separating them. The CDR3 DNA is TGTGCCAGCAGCCCGGCGGTGGAAGAGACCCAGTACTTC. Its protein is CASSPAVEETQYF.

J is TRBJ1-2 and V is TRBV2, with a possible D match to TRBD1 (5 bases). The CDR3 consists of 15 residues. V was cut by 4 bases and J by 0 bases, with 12 bases left in between. CDR1 is SNHLY, CDR2 FYNNEI, per germline. The CDR3: CASSGGIGANYGYTF. CDR3 nucleotide sequence: TGTGCCAGCAGTGGGGGTATAGGGGCTAACTATGGCTACACCTTC.

This chain joins TRBV7-6 and TRBJ1-5; TRBD1 matches 8 bases. The CDR3 loop spans 14 amino acids. J lost 6 bases, V lost 5 bases, and 6 bases had no gene match. Germline CDR1 is SGHVS and CDR2 is FNYEAQ. This CDR3 reads CASSTGQGGQPQHF. The CDR3 DNA reads as TGTGCCAGCAGCACCGGACAGGGTGGTCAGCCCCAGCATTTT.

The genes are TRBV9 and TRBJ1-2; 7 positions match TRBD1. This CDR3 is 14 amino acids long. The germline V gene encodes CDR1 SGDLS and CDR2 YYNGEE. The V and J ends lost 0 bases and 6 bases, in that order; junction bases with no gene match: 5. CDR3 nucleotides: TGTGCCAGCAGCGTAGATGTGACAGGGCATGGCTACACCTTC. Amino acids: CASSVDVTGHGYTF. The full variable domain, rest sourced from reference TRBV9 and TRBJ1-2, is DSGVTQTPKHLITATGQRVTLRCSPRSGDLSVYWYQQSLDQGLQFLIQYYNGEERAKGNILERFSAQQFPDLHSELNLSSLELGDSALYFCASSVDVTGHGYTFGSGTRLTVV.

The genes are TRBV18 and TRBJ1-1; 9 positions match TRBD1. J lost 7 bases, V lost 2 bases, and 5 bases had no gene match. This CDR3 comprises 14 residues. In germline, CDR1 is KGHSH, CDR2 LQKENI. The CDR3 DNA reads as TGTGCCAGCTCACCAGGGACAGGGAGAAATGAAGCTTTCTTT. This translates into CASSPGTGRNEAFF.

This rearrangement joins TRBV30 to TRBJ1-1; 8 bases match TRBD1. Losses at the gene ends were 1 base for V and 4 bases for J; bases not matched to a gene: 5. Germline V lookup: CDR1 GTSNPN, CDR2 SVGIG (reference sequence). The CDR3 loop spans 14 amino acids. The CDR3 sequence is CAWSGTGGATEAFF. CDR3 coding DNA: TGTGCCTGGAGTGGTACAGGGGGTGCCACTGAAGCTTTCTTT.

J is TRBJ2-3 and V is TRBV5-1; 9 positions match TRBD2. After removal of 0 bases from V and 6 bases from J, the junction contained 8 bases not matched to a gene. CDR1 and CDR2 from the germline V gene are SGHRS and YFSETQ. The CDR3 is 16 amino acids. The chain's CDR3 is CASSLDRSSGADTQYF. Written as DNA, the CDR3 is TGCGCCAGCAGCTTGGATCGGTCTAGCGGGGCTGATACGCAGTATTTT.

The V and J genes are TRBV4-1 and TRBJ2-2; D gene ambiguous. The CDR3 is made up of 15 amino acids. Deletions cut 0 bases from V and 3 bases from J, with 8 bases between. The germline V gene encodes CDR1 MGHRA and CDR2 YSYEKL. CDR3 amino acids: CASSQDTWYTGELFF. CDR3 sequence (DNA): TGCGCCAGCAGCCAAGACACTTGGTACACCGGGGAGCTGTTTTTT.

The rearrangement links TRBV2 to TRBJ1-1, with 11 bases fitting TRBD1. This CDR3 is 18 amino acids long. Germline V CDR1 and CDR2: SNHLY, FYNNEI. J was trimmed by 1 base and V by 6 bases; bases with no gene match: 13. The CDR3 is CASRRRPGQGVKNTEAFF. CDR3 nucleotide sequence: TGTGCCAGCAGGAGACGCCCGGGACAGGGGGTGAAGAACACTGAAGCTTTCTTT.

Worth noting for this clone: The sample has other DNA sequences that encode this CDR3 too. The V call is TRBV15, the J call TRBJ2-7; 7 bases match TRBD2. Trimming cost V 1 base and J 7 bases; bases outside gene matches: 13. CDR3 length: 16 amino acids. Germline V gives CDR1 LNHNV, CDR2 YYDKDF (reference sequence). CDR3 sequence reads: CATSRGRGDYPYEQYF. CDR3 nucleotides: TGTGCCACCAGCAGAGGAAGAGGGGACTACCCGTATGAGCAGTACTTC.

The V call is TRBV4-2, the J call TRBJ1-3, with D perhaps TRBD1 (5 bases). V was cut by 4 bases and J by 0 bases, with 13 bases left in between. The germline gives CDR1 LGHNA, CDR2 YNFKEQ. The CDR3 sequence is 16 residues long. CDR3 loop: CASSLADRDSGNTIYF. DNA of the CDR3: TGTGCCAGCAGCCTAGCCGACAGAGACTCTGGAAACACCATATATTTT.

This clone showed up just a few times. This chain joins TRBV5-6 and TRBJ2-2; no firm D call. This CDR3 has 16 amino acids. The germline V gene encodes CDR1 SGHDT and CDR2 YYEEEE. V was cut by 0 bases and J by 1 base, with 10 bases left in between. Written as DNA, the CDR3 is TGTGCCAGCAGCTTGGCCTTATTCCTGAACACCGGGGAGCTGTTTTTT. Its translation: CASSLALFLNTGELFF.

This sequence joins TRBV13 and TRBJ1-1; TRBD1 might be the D (5 bases). The germline V gene has CDR1 PRHDT and CDR2 FYEKMQ (reference sequence). The CDR3 spans 14 residues. V was clipped by 2 bases and J by 1 base, with 8 bases between them. The CDR3 region has the DNA TGTGCCAGCAGCTTACGGGGGGAGAACACTGAAGCTTTCTTT. It encodes CASSLRGENTEAFF. Supplemented by reference TRBV13 and TRBJ1-1, the full variable domain reads AAGVIQSPRHLIKEKRETATLKCYPIPRHDTVYWYQQGPGQDPQFLISFYEKMQSDKGSIPDRFSAQQFSDYHSELNMSSLELGDSALYFCASSLRGENTEAFFGQGTRLTVV.

The chain joins TRBV5-4 to TRBJ1-4; 8 nucleotides align to TRBD1. V was clipped by 4 bases and J by 8 bases; unmatched bases: 7. Germline CDR1 is SGHNT and CDR2 is YYREEE (reference sequence). The CDR3 length is 14 residues. The DNA for the CDR3 is TGTGCCAGCAGCAGGACAGGGAGCGGCGAAAAACTGTTTTTT. Its protein product is CASSRTGSGEKLFF.

The chain joins TRBV2 to TRBJ1-1, with D possibly TRBD1 on 5 matching bases. Deletions cut 2 bases from V and 4 bases from J, with 17 bases between. This CDR3 spans 16 amino acids. Germline V CDR1 and CDR2: SNHLY, FYNNEI. The CDR3 loop reads CASSEMGLGGITEAFF. In DNA form, the CDR3 reads TGTGCCAGCAGTGAAATGGGATTGGGGGGGATCACTGAAGCTTTCTTT.

This clone was picked up one time. The chain carries TRBV4-2 and TRBJ2-4; a possible D gene is TRBD2 (6 bases). Trimming removed 0 bases from V and 5 bases from J, with 20 bases in between. The CDR3 runs 18 residues. The V gene's germline CDR1 is LGHNA and CDR2 YNFKEQ. CDR3 bases: TGTGCCAGCAGCCAAGAATTGGTAGCGGTTGCGGGCGAAAACATTCAGTACTTC. Its protein is CASSQELVAVAGENIQYF.

This rearrangement joins TRBV4-1 to TRBJ2-7; 8 positions match TRBD1. V trimming: 6 bases; J trimming: 1 base; junction bases outside the gene matches: 8. CDR3 length: 15 amino acids. Germline-derived CDR1 and CDR2 are MGHRA and YSYEKL. The CDR3 nucleotides read TGCGCCAGCAGTCTCACGGACAGGGTGTCCTACGAGCAGTACTTC. Its protein is CASSLTDRVSYEQYF.

The rearrangement links TRBV30 to TRBJ1-4, with unresolved D. The CDR3 totals 11 residues. Per germline, CDR1 GTSNPN and CDR2 SVGIG (reference sequence). V lost 2 bases and J lost 10, with 8 bases in between. The CDR3 is CAWSSQLKLFF. CDR3 nucleotide sequence: TGTGCCTGGAGTTCACAGCTAAAACTGTTTTTT. Using reference TRBV30 and TRBJ1-4 for the parts outside the CDR3, the full variable domain is SQTIHQWPATLVQPVGSPLSLECTVEGTSNPNLYWYRQAAGRGLQLLFYSVGIGQISSEVPQNLSASRPQDRQFILSSKKLLLSDSGFYLCAWSSQLKLFFGSGTQLSVL.

This chain joins TRBV18 and TRBJ1-5; 8 nucleotides match TRBD1. Germline V lookup: CDR1 KGHSH, CDR2 LQKENI. The CDR3 consists of 16 residues. The J segment lost 3 bases and the V segment lost 0 bases, leaving 4 bases of the junction unmatched. CDR3 in DNA: TGTGCCAGCTCACCACCCGGGACAGGTAACAATCAGCCCCAGCATTTT. Encoded protein: CASSPPGTGNNQPQHF.

For this clone: This specimen includes other DNA sequences encoding the same CDR3. This chain uses TRBV9 with TRBJ2-3; no definite D call. The CDR3 contains 13 residues. Germline-derived CDR1 and CDR2 are SGDLS and YYNGEE. V lost 0 bases and J lost 2, with 4 bases in between. In DNA form, the CDR3 reads TGTGCCAGCAGCGTAGGCGTCACAGATACGCAGTATTTT. It specifies CASSVGVTDTQYF.

The gene calls are TRBV7-6 and TRBJ2-7, with TRBD2 matching 12 bases. V lost 0 bases to trimming and J lost 4 bases; unmatched junction nucleotides: 4. Germline V gene lookup returns CDR1 SGHVS and CDR2 FNYEAQ. The CDR3 has 16 amino acids. The CDR3 coding sequence is TGTGCCAGCAGCTTAGCGGGAGGGACTAGCGGGTACGAGCAGTACTTC. Its protein product is CASSLAGGTSGYEQYF.

The chain uses TRBV9 and TRBJ1-1; 7 positions match TRBD1. CDR1 is SGDLS, CDR2 YYNGEE, per germline. With 3 bases clipped from V and 2 bases from J, the junction kept 7 bases outside the gene matches. The CDR3 totals 15 residues. The CDR3 DNA sequence: TGTGCCAGCAGCGCGAGAGGGACAGTTAACACTGAAGCTTTCTTT. It codes for CASSARGTVNTEAFF.

The chain has TRBV9 and TRBJ2-2; a weak D match, TRBD2 (7 bases). CDR1 and CDR2 (germline): SGDLS, YYNGEE. The V end was cut by 6 bases, the J end by 5 bases, with 14 bases between. The CDR3 spans 14 residues. CDR3 loop: CASKGGLPTGELFF. In DNA form, the CDR3 reads TGTGCCAGCAAGGGGGGGCTTCCGACCGGGGAGCTGTTTTTT.

The chain has TRBV5-1 and TRBJ2-5; TRBD1 matches at 8 bases. Per germline, CDR1 SGHRS and CDR2 YFSETQ. The V and J ends lost 3 bases and 9 bases, in that order; junction bases with no gene match: 7. The CDR3 totals 13 residues. The DNA of the CDR3 is TGCGCCAGCAGCTCCGGACAGGGTCGGGCCCAGTACTTC. It encodes CASSSGQGRAQYF.